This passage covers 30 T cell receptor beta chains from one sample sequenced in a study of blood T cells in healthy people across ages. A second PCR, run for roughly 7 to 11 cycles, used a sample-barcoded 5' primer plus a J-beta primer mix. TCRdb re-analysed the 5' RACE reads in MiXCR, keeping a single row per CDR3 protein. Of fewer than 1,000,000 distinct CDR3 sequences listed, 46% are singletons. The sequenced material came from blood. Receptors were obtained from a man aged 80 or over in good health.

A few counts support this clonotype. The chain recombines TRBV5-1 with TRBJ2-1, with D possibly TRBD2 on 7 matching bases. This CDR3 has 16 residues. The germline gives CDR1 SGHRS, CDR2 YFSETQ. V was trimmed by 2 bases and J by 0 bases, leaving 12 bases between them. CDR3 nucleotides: TGCGCCAGCAGCTTAGGGGGGACTAACTCCTACAATGAGCAGTTCTTC. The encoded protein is CASSLGGTNSYNEQFF.

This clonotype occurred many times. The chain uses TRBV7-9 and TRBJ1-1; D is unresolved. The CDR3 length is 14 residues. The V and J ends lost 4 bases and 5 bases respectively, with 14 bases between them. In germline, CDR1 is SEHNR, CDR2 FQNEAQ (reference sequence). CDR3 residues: CASSSPWQATEAFF. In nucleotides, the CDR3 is TGTGCCAGCAGCTCCCCCTGGCAGGCGACTGAAGCTTTCTTT.

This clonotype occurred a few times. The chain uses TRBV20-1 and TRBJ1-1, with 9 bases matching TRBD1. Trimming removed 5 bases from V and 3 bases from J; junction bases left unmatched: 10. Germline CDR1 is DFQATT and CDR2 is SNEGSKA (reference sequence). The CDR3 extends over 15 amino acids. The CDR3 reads CSAQQGATDHTEAFF. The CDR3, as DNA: TGCAGTGCTCAACAGGGGGCGACTGACCACACTGAAGCTTTCTTT.

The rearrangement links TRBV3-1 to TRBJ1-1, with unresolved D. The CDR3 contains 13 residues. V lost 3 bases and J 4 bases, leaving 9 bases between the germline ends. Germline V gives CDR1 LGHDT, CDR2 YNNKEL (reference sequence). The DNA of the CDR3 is TGTGCCAGCAGCCAGGTACCGCTCACTGAAGCTTTCTTT. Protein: CASSQVPLTEAFF.

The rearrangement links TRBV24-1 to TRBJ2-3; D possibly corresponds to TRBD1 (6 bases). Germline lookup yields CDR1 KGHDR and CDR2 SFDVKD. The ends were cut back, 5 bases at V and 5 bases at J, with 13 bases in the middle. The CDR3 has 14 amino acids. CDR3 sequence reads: CATSASGAEDTQYF. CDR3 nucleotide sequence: TGTGCCACCAGTGCGTCAGGGGCCGAAGATACGCAGTATTTT.

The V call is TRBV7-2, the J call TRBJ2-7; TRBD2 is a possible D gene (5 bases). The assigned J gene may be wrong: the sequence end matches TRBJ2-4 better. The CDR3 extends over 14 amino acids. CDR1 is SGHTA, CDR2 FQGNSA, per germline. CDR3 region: CASSLDSGTNIQYF. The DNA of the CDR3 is TGTGCCAGCAGCTTAGACTCGGGAACGAACATTCAGTACTTC.

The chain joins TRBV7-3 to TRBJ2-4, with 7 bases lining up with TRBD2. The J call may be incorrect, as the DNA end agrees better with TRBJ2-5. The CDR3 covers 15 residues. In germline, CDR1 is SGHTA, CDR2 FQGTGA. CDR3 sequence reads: CASSLNAGVRETQYF. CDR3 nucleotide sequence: TGTGCCAGCAGCTTAAACGCGGGAGTACGAGAGACCCAGTACTTC.

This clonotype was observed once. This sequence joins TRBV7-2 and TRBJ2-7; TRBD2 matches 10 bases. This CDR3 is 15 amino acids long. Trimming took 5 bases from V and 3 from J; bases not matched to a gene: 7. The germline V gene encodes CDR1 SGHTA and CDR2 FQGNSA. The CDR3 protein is CASSRVLAGDYEQYF. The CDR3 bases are TGTGCCAGCAGCCGCGTGCTAGCGGGGGACTACGAGCAGTACTTC.

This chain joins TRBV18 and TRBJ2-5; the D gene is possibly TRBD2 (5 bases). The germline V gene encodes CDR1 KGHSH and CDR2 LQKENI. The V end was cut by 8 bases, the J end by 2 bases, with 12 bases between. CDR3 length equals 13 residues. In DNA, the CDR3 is TGTGCCAGCGCCCGGGAAAATCAAGAGACCCAGTACTTC. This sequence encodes CASARENQETQYF.

The CDR3 loop reads CASSVDPYNEQFF. The DNA of the CDR3 is TGTGCCAGCAGCGTAGATCCCTACAATGAGCAGTTCTTC. This chain connects TRBV9 to TRBJ2-1; D is undetermined. Germline loops: CDR1 SGDLS, CDR2 YYNGEE. This CDR3 is built from 13 residues. Trimming removed 0 bases at V and 2 bases at J, with 3 bases between.

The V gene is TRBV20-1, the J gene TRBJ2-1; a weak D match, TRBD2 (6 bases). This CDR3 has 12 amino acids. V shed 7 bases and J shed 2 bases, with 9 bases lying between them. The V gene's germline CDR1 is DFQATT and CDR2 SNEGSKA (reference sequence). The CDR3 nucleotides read TGCAGTGGGAGGGGCACCTACAATGAGCAGTTCTTC. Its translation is CSGRGTYNEQFF.

The CDR3 protein is CSIRAGFGYTF. The CDR3 nucleotides read TGCAGCATCCGAGCCGGGTTTGGCTACACCTTC. This chain links TRBV29-1 with TRBJ1-2; D is unclear. This CDR3 spans 11 amino acids. Germline CDR1 SQVTM, CDR2 ANQGSEA. V was clipped by 8 bases and J by 7 bases, with 14 bases between them.

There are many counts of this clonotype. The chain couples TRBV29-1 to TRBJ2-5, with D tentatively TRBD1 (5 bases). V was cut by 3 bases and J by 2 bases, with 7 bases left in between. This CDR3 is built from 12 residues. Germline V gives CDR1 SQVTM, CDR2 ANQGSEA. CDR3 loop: CSVDRDQETQYF. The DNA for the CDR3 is TGCAGCGTTGACAGGGATCAAGAGACCCAGTACTTC. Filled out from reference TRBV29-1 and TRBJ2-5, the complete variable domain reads SAVISQKPSRDICQRGTSLTIQCQVDSQVTMMFWYRQQPGQSLTLIATANQGSEATYESGFVIDKFPISRPNLTFSTLTVSNMSPEDSSIYLCSVDRDQETQYFGPGTRLLVL.

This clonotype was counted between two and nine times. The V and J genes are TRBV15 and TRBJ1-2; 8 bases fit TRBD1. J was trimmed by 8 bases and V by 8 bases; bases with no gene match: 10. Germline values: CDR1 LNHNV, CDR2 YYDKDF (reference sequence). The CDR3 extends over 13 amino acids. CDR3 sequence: CATRDQGAQGYTF. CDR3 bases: TGTGCCACCCGAGACCAGGGGGCGCAGGGCTACACCTTC.

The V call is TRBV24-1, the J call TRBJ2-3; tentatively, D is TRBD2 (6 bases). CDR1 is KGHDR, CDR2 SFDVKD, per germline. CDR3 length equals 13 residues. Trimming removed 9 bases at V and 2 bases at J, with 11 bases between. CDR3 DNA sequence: TGTGCCACCGGCCGGGAGAACACAGATACGCAGTATTTT. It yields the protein CATGRENTDTQYF.

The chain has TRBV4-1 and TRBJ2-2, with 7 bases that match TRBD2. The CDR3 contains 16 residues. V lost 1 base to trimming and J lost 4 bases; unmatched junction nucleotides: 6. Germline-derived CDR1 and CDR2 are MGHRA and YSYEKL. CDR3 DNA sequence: TGCGCCAGCAGCCAAGTGGCTAGCGGAAGCACCGGGGAGCTGTTTTTT. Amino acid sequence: CASSQVASGSTGELFF.

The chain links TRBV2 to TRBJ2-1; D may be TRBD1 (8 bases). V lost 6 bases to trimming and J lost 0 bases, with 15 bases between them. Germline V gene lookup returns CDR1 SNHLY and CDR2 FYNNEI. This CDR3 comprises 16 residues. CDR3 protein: CASRETGEGSYNEQFF. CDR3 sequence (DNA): TGTGCCAGCAGGGAGACAGGGGAGGGCTCCTACAATGAGCAGTTCTTC.

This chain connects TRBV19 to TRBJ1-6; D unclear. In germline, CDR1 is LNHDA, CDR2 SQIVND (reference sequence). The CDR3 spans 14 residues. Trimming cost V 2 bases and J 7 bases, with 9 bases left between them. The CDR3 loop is CASSIYEFNSPLHF. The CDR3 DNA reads TGTGCCAGTAGTATATACGAGTTCAATTCACCCCTCCACTTT.

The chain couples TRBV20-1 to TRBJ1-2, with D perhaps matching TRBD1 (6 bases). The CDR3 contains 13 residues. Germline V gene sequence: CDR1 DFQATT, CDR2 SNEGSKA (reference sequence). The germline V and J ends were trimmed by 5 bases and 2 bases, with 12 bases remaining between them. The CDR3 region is CSAPLGGNYGYTF. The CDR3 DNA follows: TGCAGTGCTCCCCTAGGGGGGAACTATGGCTACACCTTC.

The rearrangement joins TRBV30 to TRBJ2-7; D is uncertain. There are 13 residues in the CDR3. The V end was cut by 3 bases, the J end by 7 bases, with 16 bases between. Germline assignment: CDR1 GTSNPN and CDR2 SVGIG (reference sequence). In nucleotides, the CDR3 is TGTGCCTGGAGCGTTTCTCCCTCCGGGGAGCAGTACTTC. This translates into CAWSVSPSGEQYF.

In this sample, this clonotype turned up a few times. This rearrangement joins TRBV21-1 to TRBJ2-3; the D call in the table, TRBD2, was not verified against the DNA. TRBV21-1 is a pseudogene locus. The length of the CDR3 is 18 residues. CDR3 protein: CASSYWLAGGNWPDTQYF. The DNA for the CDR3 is TGTGCCAGCAGCTACTGGCTAGCGGGAGGGAACTGGCCAGATACGCAGTATTTT.

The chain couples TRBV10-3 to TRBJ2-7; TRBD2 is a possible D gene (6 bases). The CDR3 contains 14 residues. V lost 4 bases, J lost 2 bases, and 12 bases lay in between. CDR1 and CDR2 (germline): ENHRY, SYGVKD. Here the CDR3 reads CAISGGGTPYEQYF. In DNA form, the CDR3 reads TGTGCCATCAGTGGAGGCGGGACTCCCTACGAGCAGTACTTC.

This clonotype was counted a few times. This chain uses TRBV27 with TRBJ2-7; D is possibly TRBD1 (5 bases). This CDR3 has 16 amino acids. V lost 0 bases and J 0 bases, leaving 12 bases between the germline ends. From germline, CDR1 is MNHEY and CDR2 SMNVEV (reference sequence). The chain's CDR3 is CASSLSYSRASYEQYF. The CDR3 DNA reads TGTGCCAGCAGTTTATCGTATTCCAGGGCCTCCTACGAGCAGTACTTC.

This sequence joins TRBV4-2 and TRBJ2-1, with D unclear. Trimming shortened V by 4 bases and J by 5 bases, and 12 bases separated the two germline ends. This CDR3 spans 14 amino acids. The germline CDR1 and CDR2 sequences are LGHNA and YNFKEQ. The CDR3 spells CASSPSVGNNEQFF. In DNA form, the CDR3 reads TGTGCCAGCAGCCCGAGCGTCGGCAACAATGAGCAGTTCTTC.

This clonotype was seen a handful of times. The CDR3 protein is CAWSPEGGDPGVHEQYF. In DNA, the CDR3 is TGTGCCTGGAGTCCCGAGGGGGGGGATCCAGGGGTCCACGAGCAGTACTTC. The chain couples TRBV30 to TRBJ2-7; D is perhaps TRBD2 (7 bases). The germline V and J ends were trimmed by 2 bases and 5 bases, with 25 bases remaining between them. Germline V gene data show CDR1 as GTSNPN and CDR2 as SVGIG (reference sequence). This CDR3 spans 17 amino acids.

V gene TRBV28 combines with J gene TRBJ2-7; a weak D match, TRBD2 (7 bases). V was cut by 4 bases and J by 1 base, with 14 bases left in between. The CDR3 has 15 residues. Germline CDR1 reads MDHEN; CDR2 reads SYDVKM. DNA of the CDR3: TGTGCCAGCAGTTCCCTCAGGGGAGGGTCCTACGAGCAGTACTTC. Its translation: CASSSLRGGSYEQYF.

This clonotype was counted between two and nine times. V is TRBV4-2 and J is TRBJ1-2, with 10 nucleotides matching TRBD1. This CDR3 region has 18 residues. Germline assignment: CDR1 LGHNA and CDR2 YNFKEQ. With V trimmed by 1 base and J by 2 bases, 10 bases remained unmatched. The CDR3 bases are TGTGCCAGCAGCCAAGTTCGGGGACAGGGGTACCAGAACTATGGCTACACCTTC. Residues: CASSQVRGQGYQNYGYTF.

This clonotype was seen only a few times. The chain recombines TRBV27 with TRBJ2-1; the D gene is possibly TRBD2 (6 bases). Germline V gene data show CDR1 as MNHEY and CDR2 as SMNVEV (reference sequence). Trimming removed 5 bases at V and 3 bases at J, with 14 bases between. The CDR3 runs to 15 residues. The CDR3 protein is CASSPAGRIYNEQFF. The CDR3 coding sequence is TGTGCCAGCAGTCCCGCAGGGAGGATCTACAATGAGCAGTTCTTC.

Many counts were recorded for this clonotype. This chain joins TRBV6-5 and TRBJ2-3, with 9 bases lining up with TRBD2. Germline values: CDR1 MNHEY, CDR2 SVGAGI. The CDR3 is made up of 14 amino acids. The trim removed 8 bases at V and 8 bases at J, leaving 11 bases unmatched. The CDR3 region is CASGASGMVATQYF. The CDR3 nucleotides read TGTGCCAGCGGGGCTAGCGGGATGGTGGCTACGCAGTATTTT.

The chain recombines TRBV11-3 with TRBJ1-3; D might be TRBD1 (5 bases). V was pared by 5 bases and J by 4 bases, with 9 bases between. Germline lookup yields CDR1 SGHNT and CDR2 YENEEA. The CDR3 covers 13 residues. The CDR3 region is CASSTGPGNTIYF. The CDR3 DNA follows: TGTGCCAGCAGCACGGGACCGGGAAACACCATATATTTT.